The rows below give T cell receptor beta chains drawn from one sample of a study of cytomegalovirus exposure and HLA in healthy donors. TCRdb keeps only in-frame clones here, not all; method: immunoSEQ multiplex PCR. The data show some 180,000 clones, about four fifths seen once. Sample: PBMCs. The receptor source for this set is a male donor in good health and CMV-seronegative. Each CDR3 is given with its conserved first and last residue. D genes are given only for firm matches. Size values are once, few and many counts, or a class for expanded clones, and some rows have none.

.	TRBV6-6	TRBJ1-1	.	TGTGCCAGCAGTTACGGGAGGGAAGTTTTCGGAGCTTTCTTT	CASSYGREVFGAFF
.	TRBV30	TRBJ1-6	.	TGTGCCTGGAGTTTGGGGCTTATAAATTCACCCCTCCACTTT	CAWSLGLINSPLHF
.	TRBV29-1	TRBJ1-2	.	TGCAGCGTAGTTGGACAGAGCTATGGCTACACCTTC	CSVVGQSYGYTF
TRBD1	TRBV27	TRBJ2-1	.	TGTGCCAGCAGTTTGCTAAGACAGGGTTACTCCTACAATGAGCAGTTCTTC	CASSLLRQGYSYNEQFF
.	TRBV6-1	TRBJ2-6	.	TGTGCCAGCAGTGAACCGGGAGACAGCTCTGGGGCCAACGTCCTGACTTTC	CASSEPGDSSGANVLTF
TRBD1	TRBV18	TRBJ2-3	.	TGTGCCAGCTCAGTGGGACAGCTCACAGATACGCAGTATTTT	CASSVGQLTDTQYF
.	TRBV30	TRBJ2-3	few	TGTGCCTGGAGTACCTCAGGGGATACGCAGTATTTT	CAWSTSGDTQYF
TRBD1	TRBV30	TRBJ1-2	.	TGTGCCTGGACGGGACAGGGGTTCTCGGCTCGGAATGGCTACACCTTC	CAWTGQGFSARNGYTF
.	TRBV7-2	TRBJ1-2	.	TGTGCCAGCAGACGGGACACCTCTAACTATGGCTACACCTTC	CASRRDTSNYGYTF
.	TRBV30	TRBJ1-3	few	TGTGCCTTAAACCCCGACGGAGTCTCTGGAAACACCATATATTTT	CALNPDGVSGNTIYF
.	TRBV10-2	TRBJ1-5	.	TGCGCCAGCACTGCATCGACAGGTATTAGCAATCAGCCCCAGCATTTT	CASTASTGISNQPQHF
.	TRBV27	TRBJ1-4	.	TGTGCCAGCAGTTCCCAGGGGCGGCCTAATGAAAAACTGTTTTTT	CASSSQGRPNEKLFF
TRBD1	TRBV28	TRBJ2-1	.	TGTGTATCAGCCCGACGGACAGGGGTCCATGAGCAGTTCTTC	CVSARRTGVHEQFF
TRBD1	TRBV15	TRBJ1-5	once	TGTGCCACCGTTGGACAGGGGAGGCGGCAGCCCCAGCATTTT	CATVGQGRRQPQHF
.	TRBV6-5	TRBJ2-2	few	TGTGCCAGCAGTTCTCCCAGGACCGGGGAGCTGTTTTTT	CASSSPRTGELFF
.	TRBV7-9	TRBJ2-2	.	TGTGCCAGCAGCTTAAGGGGAACTCACACCGGGGAGCTGTTTTTT	CASSLRGTHTGELFF
TRBD2	TRBV9	TRBJ2-3	.	TGTGCCAGCAGCGTCCGCCAACTAGCGGCCCCTTGGGCAGATACGCAGTATTTT	CASSVRQLAAPWADTQYF
TRBD2	TRBV5-4	TRBJ2-1	.	TGTGCCAGCAGCTCAATAGCGGGAGTAGATTACAATGAGCAGTTCTTC	CASSSIAGVDYNEQFF
.	TRBV6-5	TRBJ2-7	.	TGTGCCAGCAGTTGGGGGCAGGGACCCTACGAGCAGTACTTC	CASSWGQGPYEQYF
.	TRBV12-5	TRBJ1-5	once	TGTGCTAGTGCCCCCCTATTATCGCAGCCCCAGCATTTT	CASAPLLSQPQHF